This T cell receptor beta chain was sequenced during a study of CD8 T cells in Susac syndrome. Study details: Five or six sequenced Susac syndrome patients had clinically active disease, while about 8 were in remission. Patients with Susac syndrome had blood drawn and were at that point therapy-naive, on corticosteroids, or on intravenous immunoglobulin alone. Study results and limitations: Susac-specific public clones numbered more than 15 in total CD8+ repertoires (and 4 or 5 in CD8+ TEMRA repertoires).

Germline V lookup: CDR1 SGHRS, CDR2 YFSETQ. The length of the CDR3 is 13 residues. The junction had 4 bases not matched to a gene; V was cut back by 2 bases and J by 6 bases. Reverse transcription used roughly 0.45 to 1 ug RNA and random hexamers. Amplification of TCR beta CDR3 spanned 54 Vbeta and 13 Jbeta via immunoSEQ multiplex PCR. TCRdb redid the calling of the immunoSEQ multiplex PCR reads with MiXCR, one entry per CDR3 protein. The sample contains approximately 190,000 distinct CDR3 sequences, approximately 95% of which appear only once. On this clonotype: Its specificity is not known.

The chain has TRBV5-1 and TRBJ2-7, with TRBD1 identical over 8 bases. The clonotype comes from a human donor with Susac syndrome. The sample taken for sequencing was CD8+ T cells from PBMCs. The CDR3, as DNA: TGCGCCAGCAGCTTAACAGGGGGACGCGAGCAGTACTTC. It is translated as CASSLTGGREQYF.